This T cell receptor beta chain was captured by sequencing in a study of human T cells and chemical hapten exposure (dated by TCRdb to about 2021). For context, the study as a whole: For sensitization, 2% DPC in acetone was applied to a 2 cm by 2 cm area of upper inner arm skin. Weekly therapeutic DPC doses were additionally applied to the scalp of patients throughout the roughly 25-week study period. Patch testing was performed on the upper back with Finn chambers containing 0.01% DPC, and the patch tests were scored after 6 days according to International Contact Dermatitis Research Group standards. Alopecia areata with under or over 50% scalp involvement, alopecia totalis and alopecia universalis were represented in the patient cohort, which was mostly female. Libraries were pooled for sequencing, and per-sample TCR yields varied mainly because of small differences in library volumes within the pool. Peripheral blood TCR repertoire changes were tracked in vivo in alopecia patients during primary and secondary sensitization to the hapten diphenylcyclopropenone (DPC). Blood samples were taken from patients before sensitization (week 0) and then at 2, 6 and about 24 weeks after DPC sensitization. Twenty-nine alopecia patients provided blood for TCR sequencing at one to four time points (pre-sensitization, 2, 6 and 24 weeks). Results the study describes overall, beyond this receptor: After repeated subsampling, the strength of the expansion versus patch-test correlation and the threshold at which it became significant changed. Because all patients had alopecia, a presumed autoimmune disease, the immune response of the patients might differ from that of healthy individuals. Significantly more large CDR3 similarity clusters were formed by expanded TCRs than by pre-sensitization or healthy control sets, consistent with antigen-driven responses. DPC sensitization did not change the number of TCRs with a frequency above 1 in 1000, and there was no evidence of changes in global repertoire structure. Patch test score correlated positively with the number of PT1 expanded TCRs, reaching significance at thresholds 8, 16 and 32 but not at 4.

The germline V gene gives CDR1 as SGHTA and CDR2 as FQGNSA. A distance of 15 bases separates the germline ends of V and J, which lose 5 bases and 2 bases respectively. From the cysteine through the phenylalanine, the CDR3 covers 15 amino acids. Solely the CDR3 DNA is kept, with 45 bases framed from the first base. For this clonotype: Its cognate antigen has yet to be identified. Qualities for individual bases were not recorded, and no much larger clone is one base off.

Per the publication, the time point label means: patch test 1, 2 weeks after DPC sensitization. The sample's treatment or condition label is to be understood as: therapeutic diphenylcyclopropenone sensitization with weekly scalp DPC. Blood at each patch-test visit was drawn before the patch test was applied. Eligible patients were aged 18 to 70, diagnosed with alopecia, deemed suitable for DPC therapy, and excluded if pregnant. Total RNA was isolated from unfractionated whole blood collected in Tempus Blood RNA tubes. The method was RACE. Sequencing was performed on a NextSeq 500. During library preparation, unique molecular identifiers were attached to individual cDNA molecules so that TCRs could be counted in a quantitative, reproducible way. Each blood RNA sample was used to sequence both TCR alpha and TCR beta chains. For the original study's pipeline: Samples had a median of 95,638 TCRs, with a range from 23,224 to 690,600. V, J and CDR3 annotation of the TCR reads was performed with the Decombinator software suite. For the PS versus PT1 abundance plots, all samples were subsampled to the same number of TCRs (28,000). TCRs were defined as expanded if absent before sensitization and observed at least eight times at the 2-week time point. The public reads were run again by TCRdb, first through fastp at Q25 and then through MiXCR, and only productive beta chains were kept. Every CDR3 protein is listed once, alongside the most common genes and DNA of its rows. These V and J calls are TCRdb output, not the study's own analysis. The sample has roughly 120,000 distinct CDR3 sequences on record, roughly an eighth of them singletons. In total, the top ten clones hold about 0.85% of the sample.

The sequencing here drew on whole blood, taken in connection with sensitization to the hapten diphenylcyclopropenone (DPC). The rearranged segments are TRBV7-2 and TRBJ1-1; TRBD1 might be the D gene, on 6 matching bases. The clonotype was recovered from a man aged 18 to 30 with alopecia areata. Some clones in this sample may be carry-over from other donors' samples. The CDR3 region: CASSVRQGINTEAFF. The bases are TGTGCCAGCAGCGTGCGGCAGGGGATTAACACTGAAGCTTTCTTT.